This TCR beta chain stems from a study of graft-versus-host responses after intestinal transplantation. Background on the study: The study gave all recipients anti-thymocyte globulin induction, then tacrolimus and steroids for approximately three years. Study findings and constraints: Peak circulating GvH clone levels tracked with early post-transplant HvG declines. GvH clones were found in recipient marrow; some appeared first in ileum or blood.

The length of the CDR3 is 15 residues. Losses at the gene ends were 4 bases for V and 0 bases for J; bases not matched to a gene: 4. Germline V CDR1 and CDR2: SGHRS, YFSETQ. Libraries were prepared by immunoSEQ multiplex PCR; TCRdb keeps only in-frame clonotypes and omits some of them. The data contain more than 100,000 clones, 80% to 95% of them seen just once; the ten biggest clones take up more than 0.09%. About this clone itself: The antigen is unknown.

The V and J genes are TRBV5-1 and TRBJ1-3, with 7 bases aligning to TRBD1. The origin of this receptor is a human donor who received an intestinal transplant. The sequenced sample was unstimulated CD4+ T cells sorted from spleen or lymph node cells, obtained before intestinal transplant. DNA of the CDR3: TGCGCCAGCAGCCGGACAGGCGACTCTGGAAACACCATATATTTT. The encoded protein is CASSRTGDSGNTIYF.